The 3 T cell receptor beta chains below all came from one sample that was sequenced in a study of T cells in Graves' hyperthyroidism and ophthalmopathy (dated by TCRdb to the late 2010s). The library was obtained by multiplex PCR. TCRdb lists the instrument as Illumina HiSeq 2000. TCR beta CDR3 regions were amplified from RNA transcripts. A first-round RT-PCR of the TCR CDR3 used the HTBI primer set with the Qiagen OneStep RT-PCR kit. The public reads were reprocessed in TCRdb via fastp at Q25 and MiXCR, keeping in-frame beta chains. Each entry merges the rows of one CDR3 protein and shows their most common DNA and genes. The sample yields 500,000 to 800,000 distinct CDR3 sequences; just under 45% were counted once. Clones ranked in the top ten supply approximately 6.8% of the sample. Sequencing was performed on peripheral blood or thyroid tissue (not recorded which). These receptors all come from an adult man with Graves' disease, either hyperthyroidism or ophthalmopathy (not recorded which).

This clonotype was found a few times. The chain has TRBV4-1 and TRBJ1-5; D not resolved. The germline V gene has CDR1 MGHRA and CDR2 YSYEKL. The CDR3 runs 14 residues. V gave up 0 bases and J gave up 7 bases, with 10 bases separating them. CDR3 in amino acids: CASSQDRGWQPQHF. The DNA for the CDR3 is TGCGCCAGCAGCCAAGATAGAGGGTGGCAGCCCCAGCATTTT.

J is TRBJ2-5 and V is TRBV20-1; possibly TRBD1 for D (5 bases). V was pared by 5 bases and J by 5 bases, with 12 bases between. Germline V gene sequence: CDR1 DFQATT, CDR2 SNEGSKA (reference sequence). The CDR3 has 12 amino acids. The CDR3 spells CSAQGFVETQYF. The CDR3, as DNA: TGCAGTGCTCAGGGCTTCGTCGAGACCCAGTACTTC.

V usage is TRBV7-4 and J usage is TRBJ1-4, with 9 bases lining up with TRBD1. Germline CDR1 reads SGHVT; CDR2 reads SQSDAQ. The J segment lost 6 bases and the V segment lost 6 bases, leaving 8 bases of the junction unmatched. The CDR3 has 15 amino acids. The CDR3 DNA reads TGTGCCAGCAGTGTGTGGGACAGGGCAGATGAAAAACTGTTTTTT. Protein sequence: CASSVWDRADEKLFF.